This TCR beta chain was retrieved from a study of beta chain features in type 1 diabetes. Study-wide results and caveats: Compared with healthy donors, patients appeared to share more similar naive, central memory and regulatory TCRB repertoires. Moderately but significantly shorter TCRB CDR3s were found in Type 1 diabetes patients in all four CD4+ subsets.

This clone came up a few times. Its antigen is as yet unknown. The CDR3 covers 14 residues. V was pared by 0 bases and J by 6 bases, with 8 bases between. Germline V lookup: CDR1 LGHNA, CDR2 YSLEER. As every portion of the isolated RNA was reverse transcribed, the sequencing read expressed TCRB transcripts. Produced via immunoSEQ multiplex PCR; TCRdb's table is partial and in-frame only. The repertoire holds 600,000 to 700,000 clones, around 12% seen once, with more than 0.095% in the top ten. CD4+ naive, central memory, regulatory and stem cell-like memory cells were sorted via CD45RO/CCR7/CD25/CD127/CD95/CD27.

The gene calls are TRBV4-3 and TRBJ2-2; D is undetermined. This sequence originates from a man aged 25 to 40 with type 1 diabetes. Sequenced sample: naive CD4+ T cells from blood. The CDR3 region has the DNA TGCGCCAGCAGCCAAGATGGGGAATCCGGGGAGCTGTTTTTT. The encoded protein is CASSQDGESGELFF.